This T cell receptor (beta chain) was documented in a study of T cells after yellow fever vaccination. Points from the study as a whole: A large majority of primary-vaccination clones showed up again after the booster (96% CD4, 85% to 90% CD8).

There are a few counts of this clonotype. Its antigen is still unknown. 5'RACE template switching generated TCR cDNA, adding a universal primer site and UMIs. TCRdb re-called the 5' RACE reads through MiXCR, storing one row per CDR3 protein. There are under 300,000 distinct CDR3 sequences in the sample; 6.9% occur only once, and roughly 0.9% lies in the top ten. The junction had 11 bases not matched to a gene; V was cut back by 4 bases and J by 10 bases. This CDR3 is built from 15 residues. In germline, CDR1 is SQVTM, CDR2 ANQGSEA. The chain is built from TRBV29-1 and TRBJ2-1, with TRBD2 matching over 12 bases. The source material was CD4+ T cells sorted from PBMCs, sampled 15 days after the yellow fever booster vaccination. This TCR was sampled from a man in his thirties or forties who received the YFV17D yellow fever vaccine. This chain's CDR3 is CSVGASGRALREQFF. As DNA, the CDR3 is TGCAGCGTTGGAGCTAGCGGGAGGGCCCTCAGAGAGCAGTTCTTC.